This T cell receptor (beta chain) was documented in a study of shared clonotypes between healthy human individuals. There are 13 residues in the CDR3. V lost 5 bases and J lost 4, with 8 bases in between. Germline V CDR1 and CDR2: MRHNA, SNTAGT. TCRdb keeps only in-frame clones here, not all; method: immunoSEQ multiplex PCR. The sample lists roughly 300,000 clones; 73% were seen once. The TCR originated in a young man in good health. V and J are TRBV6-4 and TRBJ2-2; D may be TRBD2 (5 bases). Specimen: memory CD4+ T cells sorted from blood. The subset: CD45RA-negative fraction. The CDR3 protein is CASSRDPTGELFF. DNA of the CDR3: TGTGCCAGCAGTCGGGATCCCACCGGGGAGCTGTTTTTT.